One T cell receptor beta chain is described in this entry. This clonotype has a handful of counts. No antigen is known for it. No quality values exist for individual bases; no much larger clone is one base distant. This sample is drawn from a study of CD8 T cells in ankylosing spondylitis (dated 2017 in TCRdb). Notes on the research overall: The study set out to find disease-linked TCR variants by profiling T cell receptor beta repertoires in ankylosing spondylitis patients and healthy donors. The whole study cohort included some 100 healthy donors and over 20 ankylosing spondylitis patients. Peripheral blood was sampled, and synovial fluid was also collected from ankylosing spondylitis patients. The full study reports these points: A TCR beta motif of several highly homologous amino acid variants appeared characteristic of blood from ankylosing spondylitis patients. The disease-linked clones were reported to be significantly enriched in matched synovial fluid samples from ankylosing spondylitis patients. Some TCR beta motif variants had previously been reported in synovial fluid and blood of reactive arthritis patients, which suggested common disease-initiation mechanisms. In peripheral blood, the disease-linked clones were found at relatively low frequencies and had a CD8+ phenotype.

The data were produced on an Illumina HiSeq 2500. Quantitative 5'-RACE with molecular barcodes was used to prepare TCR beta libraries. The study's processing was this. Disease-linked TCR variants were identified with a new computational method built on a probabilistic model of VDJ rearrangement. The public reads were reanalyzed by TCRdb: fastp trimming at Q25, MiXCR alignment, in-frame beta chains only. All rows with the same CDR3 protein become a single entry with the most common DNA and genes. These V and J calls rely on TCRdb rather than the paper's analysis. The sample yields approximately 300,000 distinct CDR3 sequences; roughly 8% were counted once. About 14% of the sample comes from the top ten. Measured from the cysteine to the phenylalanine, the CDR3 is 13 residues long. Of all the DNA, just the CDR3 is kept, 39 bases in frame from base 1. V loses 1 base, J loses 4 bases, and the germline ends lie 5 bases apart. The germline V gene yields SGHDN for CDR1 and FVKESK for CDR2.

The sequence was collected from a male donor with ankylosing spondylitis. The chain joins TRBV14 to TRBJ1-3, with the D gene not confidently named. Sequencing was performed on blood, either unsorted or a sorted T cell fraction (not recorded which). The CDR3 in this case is CASSQGLGNTIYF. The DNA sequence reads TGTGCCAGCAGCCAAGGGCTCGGAAACACCATATATTTT.